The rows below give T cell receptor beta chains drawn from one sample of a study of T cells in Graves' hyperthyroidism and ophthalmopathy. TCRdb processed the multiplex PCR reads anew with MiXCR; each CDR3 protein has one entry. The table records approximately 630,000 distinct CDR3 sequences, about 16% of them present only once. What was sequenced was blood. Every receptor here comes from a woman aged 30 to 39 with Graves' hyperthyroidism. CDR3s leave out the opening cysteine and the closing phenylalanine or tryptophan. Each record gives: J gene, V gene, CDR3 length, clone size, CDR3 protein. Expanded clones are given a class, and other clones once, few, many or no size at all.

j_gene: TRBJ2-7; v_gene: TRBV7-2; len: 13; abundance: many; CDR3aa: ASSLDFGTGREQY
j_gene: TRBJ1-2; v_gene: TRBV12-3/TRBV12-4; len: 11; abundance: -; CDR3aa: ASSRSQFYGYT
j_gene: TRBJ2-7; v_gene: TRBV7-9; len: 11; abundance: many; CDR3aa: ASRPGQFVEQY
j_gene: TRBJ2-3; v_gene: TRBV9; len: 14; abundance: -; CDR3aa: ASSSPTELLTDTQY
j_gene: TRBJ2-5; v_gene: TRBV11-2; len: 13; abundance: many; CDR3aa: ASSPFFSGQETQY
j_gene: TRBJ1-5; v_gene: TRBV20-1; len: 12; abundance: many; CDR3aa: SARGPNSNQPQH
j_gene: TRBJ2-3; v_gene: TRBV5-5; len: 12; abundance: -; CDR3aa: ASMGTVNTDTQY
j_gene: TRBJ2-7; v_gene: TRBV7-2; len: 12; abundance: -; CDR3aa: ASSLAYEFYEQY
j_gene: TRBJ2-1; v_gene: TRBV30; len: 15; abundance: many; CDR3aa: AWSGLAGLSSYNEQF
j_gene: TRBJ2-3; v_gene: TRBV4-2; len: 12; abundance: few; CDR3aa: ASSQWVGTDTQY
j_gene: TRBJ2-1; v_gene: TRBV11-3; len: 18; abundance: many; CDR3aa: ASSSPSEGLAGGPYNEQF
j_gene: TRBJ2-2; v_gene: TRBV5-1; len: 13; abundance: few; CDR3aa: ASSRDFMNTGELF
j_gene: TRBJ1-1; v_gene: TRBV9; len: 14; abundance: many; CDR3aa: ASSPGRAIWNTEAF
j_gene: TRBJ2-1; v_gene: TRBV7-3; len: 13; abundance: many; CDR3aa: ASSLPGGRGREQF
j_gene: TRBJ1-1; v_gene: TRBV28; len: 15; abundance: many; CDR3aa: ASSSYRGRGGYTEAF
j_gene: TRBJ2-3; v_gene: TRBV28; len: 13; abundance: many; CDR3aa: ASRSNLAGKDTQY
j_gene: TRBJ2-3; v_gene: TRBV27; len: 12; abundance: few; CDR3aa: ASSQGLDTDTQY
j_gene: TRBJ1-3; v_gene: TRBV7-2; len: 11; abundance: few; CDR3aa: ASSLQSGGTIY
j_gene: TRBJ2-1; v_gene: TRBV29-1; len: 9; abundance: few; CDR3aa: SAKRGPEQF
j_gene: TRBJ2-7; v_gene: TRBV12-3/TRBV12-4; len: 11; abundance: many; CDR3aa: ASSFRSTYEQY
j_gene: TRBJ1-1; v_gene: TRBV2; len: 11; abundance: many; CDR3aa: ASSAQGASEAF
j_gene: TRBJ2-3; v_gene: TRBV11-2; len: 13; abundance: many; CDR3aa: ASSHYGQVADTQY
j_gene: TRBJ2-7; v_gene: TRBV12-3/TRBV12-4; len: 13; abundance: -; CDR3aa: ASTPQGLAGNEQY
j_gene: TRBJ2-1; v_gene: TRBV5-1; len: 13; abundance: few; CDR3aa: ASSLDLTVINEQF
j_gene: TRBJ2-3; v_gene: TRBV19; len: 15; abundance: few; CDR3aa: ASRSMEGQGNPDTQY
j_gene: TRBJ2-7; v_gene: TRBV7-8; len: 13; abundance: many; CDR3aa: ASQVGVTGAYEQY
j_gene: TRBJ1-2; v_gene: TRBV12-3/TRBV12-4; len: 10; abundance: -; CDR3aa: ASSWEKDGYT
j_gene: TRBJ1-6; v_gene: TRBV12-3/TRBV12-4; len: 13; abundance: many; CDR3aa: ASSPTGEGRTPLH
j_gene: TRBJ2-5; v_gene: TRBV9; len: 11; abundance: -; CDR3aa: ASSVVYGETQY
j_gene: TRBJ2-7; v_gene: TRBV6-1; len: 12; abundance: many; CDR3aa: ASLPGQGSYEQY
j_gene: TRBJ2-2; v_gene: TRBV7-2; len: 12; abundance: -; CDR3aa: ASSFLQGAGELF
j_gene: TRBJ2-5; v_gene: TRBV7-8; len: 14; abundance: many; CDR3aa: ASSHLVEAGLKTQY
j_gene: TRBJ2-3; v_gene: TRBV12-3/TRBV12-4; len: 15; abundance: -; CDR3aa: TSSLSGLAGVTDTQY
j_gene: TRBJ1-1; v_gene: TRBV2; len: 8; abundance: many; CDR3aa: ASYGEEAF
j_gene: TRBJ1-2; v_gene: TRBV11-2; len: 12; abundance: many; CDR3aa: ASSPAPGRIVYT
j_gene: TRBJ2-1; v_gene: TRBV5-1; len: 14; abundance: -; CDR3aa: ASSRTPGRLGDEQF
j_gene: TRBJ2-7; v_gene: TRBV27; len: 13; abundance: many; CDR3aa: ASSPTATGVHEQY
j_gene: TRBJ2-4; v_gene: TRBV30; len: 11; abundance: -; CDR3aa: AWRRGGENIQY
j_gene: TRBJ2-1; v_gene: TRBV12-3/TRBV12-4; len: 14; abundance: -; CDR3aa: ASSPGLAGAHNEQF
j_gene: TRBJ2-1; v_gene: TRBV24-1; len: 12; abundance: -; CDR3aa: ATSDSRYINEQF
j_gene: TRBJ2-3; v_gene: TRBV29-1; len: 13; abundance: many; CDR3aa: SVVNRGLNTDTQY